These 10 T cell receptor beta chains came from one sample sequenced in a study of shared clonotypes between healthy human individuals. Using immunoSEQ multiplex PCR, the repertoire was profiled, and TCRdb retains in-frame clones only, with some absent. The profile shows about 510,000 clones, roughly 95% of them singletons. Source material: naive CD4+ T cells sorted from blood. Subset denoted: CD45RA+ positively selected. The receptor set was obtained from a woman in her twenties or thirties in good health.

About this clone: This sample also contains other DNA sequences that code for the same CDR3. The chain links TRBV19 to TRBJ2-7; 7 bases agree with TRBD2. The CDR3 runs 14 residues. J was trimmed by 3 bases and V by 4 bases; bases with no gene match: 6. In germline, CDR1 is LNHDA, CDR2 SQIVND (reference sequence). CDR3 protein: CASSSGTGGYEQYF. DNA for the CDR3: TGTGCCAGTAGTAGCGGGACGGGAGGCTACGAGCAGTACTTC.

The chain carries TRBV7-2 and TRBJ2-7; 9 bases are a match to TRBD2. The CDR3 length is 13 residues. V dropped 5 bases and J dropped 6; count of bases not matched to a gene: 5. The germline V gene has CDR1 SGHTA and CDR2 FQGNSA. The CDR3 region is CASSLGLAREQYF. In DNA, the CDR3 is TGTGCCAGCAGCCTTGGACTAGCGCGCGAGCAGTACTTC.

The CDR3 nucleotides read TGTGCCAGCAGGGGACACATCCCTTCCTACGAGCAGTACTTC. Protein sequence: CASRGHIPSYEQYF. The chain links TRBV28 to TRBJ2-7; TRBD1 is a possible D gene (6 bases). Germline CDR1 and CDR2: MDHEN and SYDVKM. V was trimmed by 6 bases and J by 1 base, leaving 13 bases between them. There are 14 residues in the CDR3. The variable domain in full, with the rest retrieved from reference TRBV28 and TRBJ2-7, is DVKVTQSSRYLVKRTGEKVFLECVQDMDHENMFWYRQDPGLGLRLIYFSYDVKMKEKGDIPEGYSVSREKKERFSLILESASTNQTSMYLCASRGHIPSYEQYFGPGTRLTVT.

The genes are TRBV5-1 and TRBJ2-1, with 9 bases matching TRBD1. CDR3 length: 15 residues. V shed 4 bases and J 4 bases; nucleotides not matched to a gene: 6. The V gene's germline CDR1 is SGHRS and CDR2 YFSETQ. The CDR3, as DNA: TGCGCCAGCAGCCGGGCCGGGACAGGGTACAATGAGCAGTTCTTC. Translating gives CASSRAGTGYNEQFF.

This CDR3 is CASSLKGTGTETQYF. In DNA form, the CDR3 reads TGTGCCAGCAGCTTAAAGGGGACAGGGACGGAGACCCAGTACTTC. The chain uses TRBV7-3 and TRBJ2-5, with 9 bases identical to TRBD1. Germline values: CDR1 SGHTA, CDR2 FQGTGA. The CDR3 spans 15 residues. The V and J ends lost 1 base and 5 bases, in that order; junction bases with no gene match: 5.

The chain joins TRBV6-1 to TRBJ1-5, with 8 bases aligning to TRBD1. Germline V gene lookup returns CDR1 MNHNS and CDR2 SASEGT. With V trimmed by 4 bases and J by 0 bases, 5 bases remained unmatched. The CDR3 spans 16 residues. The CDR3 sequence is CASSVDRGYSNQPQHF. The CDR3 coding sequence is TGTGCCAGCAGTGTCGACAGGGGTTATAGCAATCAGCCCCAGCATTTT.

The chain uses TRBV4-1 and TRBJ1-4, with D perhaps matching TRBD1 (5 bases). From germline, CDR1 is MGHRA and CDR2 YSYEKL. The V gene lost 5 bases and the J gene lost 4 bases, with 14 bases spanning the gap. This CDR3 contains 15 residues. The CDR3 loop reads CASSFSRDGNEKLFF. DNA of the CDR3: TGCGCCAGCAGCTTCTCCCGGGACGGTAATGAAAAACTGTTTTTT.

This clone was counted once. The rearrangement joins TRBV25-1 to TRBJ2-5; 10 bases line up with TRBD2. Germline-derived CDR1 and CDR2 are MGHDK and SYGVNS. The CDR3 length is 15 residues. Trimming at V came to 4 bases and at J to 4 bases, leaving 6 bases not matched to a gene. The CDR3 loop reads CASSVIAGGPETQYF. The CDR3, as DNA: TGTGCCAGCAGTGTAATAGCGGGAGGTCCAGAGACCCAGTACTTC. Variable domain in full (rest from reference TRBV25-1 and TRBJ2-5): EADIYQTPRYLVIGTGKKITLECSQTMGHDKMYWYQQDPGMELHLIHYSYGVNSTEKGDLSSESTVSRIRTEHFPLTLESARPSHTSQYLCASSVIAGGPETQYFGPGTRLLVL.

V is TRBV10-3 and J is TRBJ1-5; D remains ambiguous. The germline V gene encodes CDR1 ENHRY and CDR2 SYGVKD. Trimming took 5 bases from V and 7 from J, leaving 12 bases between them. This CDR3 spans 13 amino acids. CDR3 region: CAISSEGKQPQHF. CDR3 sequence (DNA): TGTGCCATCAGTTCGGAAGGGAAACAGCCCCAGCATTTT.

J is TRBJ2-5 and V is TRBV28; D uncertain. Germline CDR1 MDHEN, CDR2 SYDVKM. Deletions cut 7 bases from V and 5 bases from J, with 17 bases between. The CDR3 is made up of 14 amino acids. This CDR3 reads CASKIPRVRETQYF. CDR3 in DNA: TGTGCCAGCAAGATACCCCGCGTGAGGGAGACCCAGTACTTC.